This T cell receptor (beta chain) appears in the sequencing data of a study of blood T cell repertoires in COVID-19. Study details: Acute and convalescent COVID-19 samples came from the United States, Italy and Spain. Sources were T cells, B-cell-depleted T cells, or PBMCs; the material itself was cDNA or gDNA.

CDR3 size: 15 residues. Germline V gene sequence: CDR1 SGHNT, CDR2 YYREEE (reference sequence). The V and J ends lost 4 bases and 7 bases respectively, with 17 bases between them. This clone was observed a single time. As processed by the authors: Nucleated cell number was recorded as an estimate derived from reference gene primer amplification. Only in-frame clones appear in the TCRdb table, and some are missing; sequencing was by immunoSEQ multiplex PCR. The DNA was the basis for D and trimming; V, J and clone size are from that table. Among roughly 91,000 clones listed, over 60% were seen once. Material: peripheral blood. The sequence came from a man in his 70s with acute or convalescent COVID-19. The genes are TRBV5-4 and TRBJ1-4, with D perhaps TRBD1 (5 bases). As DNA, the CDR3 is TGTGCCAGCAGCCTAGAAGGGGTATTGGCTGAAAAACTGTTTTTT. Its protein product is CASSLEGVLAEKLFF.